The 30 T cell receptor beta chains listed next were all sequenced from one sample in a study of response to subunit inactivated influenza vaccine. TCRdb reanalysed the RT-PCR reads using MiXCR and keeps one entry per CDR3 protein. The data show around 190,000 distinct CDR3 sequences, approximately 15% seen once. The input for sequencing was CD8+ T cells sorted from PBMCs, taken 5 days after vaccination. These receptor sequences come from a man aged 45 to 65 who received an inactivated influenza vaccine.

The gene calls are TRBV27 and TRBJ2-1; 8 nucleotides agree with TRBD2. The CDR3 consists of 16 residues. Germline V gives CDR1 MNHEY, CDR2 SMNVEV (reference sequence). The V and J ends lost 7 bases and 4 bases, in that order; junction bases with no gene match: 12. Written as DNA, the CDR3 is TGTGCCAGCACAGTTAACGGGGGGGGTTATTACAATGAGCAGTTCTTC. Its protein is CASTVNGGGYYNEQFF.

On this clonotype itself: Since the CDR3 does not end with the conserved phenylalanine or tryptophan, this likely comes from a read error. The CDR3 reads CASSSDGDRGGTQYL. The DNA of the CDR3 is TGTGCCAGCAGTTCAGACGGGGACAGGGGGGGGACTCAGTACTTG. The V call is TRBV28, the J call TRBJ2-5; TRBD1 matches at 11 bases. Germline CDR1 reads MDHEN; CDR2 reads SYDVKM. The length of the CDR3 is 15 residues. V shed 4 bases and J 11 bases; nucleotides not matched to a gene: 12.

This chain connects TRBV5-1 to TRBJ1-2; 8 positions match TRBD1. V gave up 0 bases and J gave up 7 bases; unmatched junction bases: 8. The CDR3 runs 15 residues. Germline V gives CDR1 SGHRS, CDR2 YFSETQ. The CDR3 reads CASSLGAGGLSGYTF. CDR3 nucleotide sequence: TGCGCCAGCAGCTTGGGCGCAGGGGGCCTTTCTGGCTACACCTTC.

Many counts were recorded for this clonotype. CDR3 region: CASSLSGPYNEQFF. CDR3 nucleotide sequence: TGTGCCAGCAGTTTATCTGGCCCTTACAATGAGCAGTTCTTC. V is TRBV27 and J is TRBJ2-1; D is uncertain. Germline V gene data show CDR1 as MNHEY and CDR2 as SMNVEV (reference sequence). This CDR3 spans 14 amino acids. V dropped 0 bases and J dropped 4 bases, with 7 bases sitting between them.

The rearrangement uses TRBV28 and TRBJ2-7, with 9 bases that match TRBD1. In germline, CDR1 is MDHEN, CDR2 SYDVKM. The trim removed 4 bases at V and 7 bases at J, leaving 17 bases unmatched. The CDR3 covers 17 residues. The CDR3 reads CASSSTAGDRAIGEQYF. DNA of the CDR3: TGTGCCAGCAGTTCTACCGCGGGGGACAGGGCGATTGGAGAGCAGTACTTC.

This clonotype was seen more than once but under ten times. CDR3 DNA sequence: TGCGCCAGCAGCCTGACCTCCGGGACTCCCGTGGAAGCTTTCTTT. This gives the protein CASSLTSGTPVEAFF. The rearrangement links TRBV5-1 to TRBJ1-1; TRBD1 might be the D (5 bases). V was pared by 4 bases and J by 8 bases, with 21 bases between. This CDR3 comprises 15 residues. Germline loops: CDR1 SGHRS, CDR2 YFSETQ.

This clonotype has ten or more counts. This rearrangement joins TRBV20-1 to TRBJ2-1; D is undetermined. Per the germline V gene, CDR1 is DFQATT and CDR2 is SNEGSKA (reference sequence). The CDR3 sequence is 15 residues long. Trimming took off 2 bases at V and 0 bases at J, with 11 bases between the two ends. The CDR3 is CSARWPHSSYNEQFF. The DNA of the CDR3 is TGCAGTGCTAGATGGCCCCACAGCTCCTACAATGAGCAGTTCTTC.

The CDR3 spells CASSRTTGGLSNYGYTF. The CDR3 DNA reads TGCGCCAGCAGCCGAACGACAGGGGGGTTATCTAACTATGGCTACACCTTC. The J gene is TRBJ1-2, the V gene TRBV4-1, with 9 bases fitting TRBD1. The CDR3 extends over 17 amino acids. Looked up from germline, CDR1 is MGHRA and CDR2 is YSYEKL. V shed 4 bases and J 0 bases; nucleotides not matched to a gene: 9.

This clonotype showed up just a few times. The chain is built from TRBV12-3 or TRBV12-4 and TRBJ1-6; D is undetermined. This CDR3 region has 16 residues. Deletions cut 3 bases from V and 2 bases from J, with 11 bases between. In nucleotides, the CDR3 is TGTGCCAGCAGTTTGGACGGGGTGGCCTATAATTCACCCCTCCACTTT. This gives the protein CASSLDGVAYNSPLHF.

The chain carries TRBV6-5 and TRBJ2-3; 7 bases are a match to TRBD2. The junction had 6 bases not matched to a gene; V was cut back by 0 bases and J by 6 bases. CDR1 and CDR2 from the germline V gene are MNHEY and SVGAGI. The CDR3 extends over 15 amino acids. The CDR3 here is CASSYSRGSGDTQYF. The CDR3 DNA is TGTGCCAGCAGTTACTCGCGGGGTAGCGGGGATACGCAGTATTTT.

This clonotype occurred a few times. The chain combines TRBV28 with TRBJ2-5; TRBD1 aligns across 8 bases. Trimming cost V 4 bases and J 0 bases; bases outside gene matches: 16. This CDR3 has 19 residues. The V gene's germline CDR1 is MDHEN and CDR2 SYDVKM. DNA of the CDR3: TGTGCCAGCAGTTACTACTGGACCGGGACAGGCTCCGACCAAGAGACCCAGTACTTC. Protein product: CASSYYWTGTGSDQETQYF.

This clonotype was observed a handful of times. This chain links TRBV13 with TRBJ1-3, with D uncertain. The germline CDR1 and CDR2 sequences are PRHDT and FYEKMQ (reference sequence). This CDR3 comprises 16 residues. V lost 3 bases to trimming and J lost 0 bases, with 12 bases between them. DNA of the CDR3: TGTGCCAGCAGCTTTGTGGATCACAGCTCTGGAAACACCATATATTTT. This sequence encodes CASSFVDHSSGNTIYF.

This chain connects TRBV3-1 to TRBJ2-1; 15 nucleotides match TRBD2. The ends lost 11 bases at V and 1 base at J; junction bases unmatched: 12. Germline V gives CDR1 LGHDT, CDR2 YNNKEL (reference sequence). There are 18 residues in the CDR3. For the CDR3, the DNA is TGTGCCTGCTGTCCGGGACTAGCGGGAGGTCTGTCCTACAATGAGCAGTTCTTC. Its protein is CACCPGLAGGLSYNEQFF.

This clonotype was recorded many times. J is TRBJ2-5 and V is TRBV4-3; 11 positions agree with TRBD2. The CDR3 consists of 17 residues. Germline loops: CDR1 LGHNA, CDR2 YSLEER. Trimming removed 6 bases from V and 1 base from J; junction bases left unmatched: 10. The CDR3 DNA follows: TGCGCCAGCAGTTCTACCGGGACTAGCGGAACCCAAGAGACCCAGTACTTC. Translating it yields CASSSTGTSGTQETQYF.

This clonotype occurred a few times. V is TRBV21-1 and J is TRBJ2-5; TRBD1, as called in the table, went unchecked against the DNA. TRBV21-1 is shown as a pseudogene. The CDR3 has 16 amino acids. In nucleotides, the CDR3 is TGTGCCAGCAGCAAAGAAGAGTGCGGGCGATTGGAGACCCAGTACTTC. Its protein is CASSKEECGRLETQYF.

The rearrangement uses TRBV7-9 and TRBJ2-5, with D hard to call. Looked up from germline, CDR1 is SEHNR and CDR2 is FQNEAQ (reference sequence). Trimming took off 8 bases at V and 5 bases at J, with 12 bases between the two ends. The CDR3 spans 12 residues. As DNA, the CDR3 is TGTGCCAGCGGCCCGCAACTCGAGACCCAGTACTTC. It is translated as CASGPQLETQYF.

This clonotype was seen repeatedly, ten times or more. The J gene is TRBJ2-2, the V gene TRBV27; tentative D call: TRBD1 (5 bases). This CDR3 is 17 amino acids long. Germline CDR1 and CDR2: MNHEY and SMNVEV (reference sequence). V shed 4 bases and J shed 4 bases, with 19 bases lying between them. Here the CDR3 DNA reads TGTGCCAGCAGTTCCATATCCCGAACAGGAGTCACCGGGGAGCTGTTTTTT. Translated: CASSSISRTGVTGELFF.

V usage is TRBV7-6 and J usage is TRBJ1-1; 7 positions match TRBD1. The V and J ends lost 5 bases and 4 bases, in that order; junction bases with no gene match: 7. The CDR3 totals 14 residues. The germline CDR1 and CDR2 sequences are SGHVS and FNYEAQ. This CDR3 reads CASSQSPGGTEAFF. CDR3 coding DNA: TGTGCCAGCAGCCAGAGTCCAGGGGGCACTGAAGCTTTCTTT.

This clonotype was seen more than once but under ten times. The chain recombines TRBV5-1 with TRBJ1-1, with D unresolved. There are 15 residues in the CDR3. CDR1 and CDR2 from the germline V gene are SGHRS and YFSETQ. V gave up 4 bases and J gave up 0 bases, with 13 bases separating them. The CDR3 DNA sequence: TGCGCCAGCAGCGTCTCGATCGGACTGAACACTGAAGCTTTCTTT. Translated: CASSVSIGLNTEAFF.

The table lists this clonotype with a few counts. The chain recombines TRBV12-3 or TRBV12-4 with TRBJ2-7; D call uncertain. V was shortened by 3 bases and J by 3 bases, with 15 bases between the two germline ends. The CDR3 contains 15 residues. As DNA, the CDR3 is TGTGCCAGCAGTTTTGGGGAATTACTCGGCTACGAGCAGTACTTC. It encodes CASSFGELLGYEQYF.

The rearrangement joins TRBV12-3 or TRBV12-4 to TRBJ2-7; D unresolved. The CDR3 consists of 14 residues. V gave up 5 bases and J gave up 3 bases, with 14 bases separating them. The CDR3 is CASSPMSGYYEQYF. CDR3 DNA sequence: TGTGCCAGCAGTCCCATGAGTGGTTACTACGAGCAGTACTTC.

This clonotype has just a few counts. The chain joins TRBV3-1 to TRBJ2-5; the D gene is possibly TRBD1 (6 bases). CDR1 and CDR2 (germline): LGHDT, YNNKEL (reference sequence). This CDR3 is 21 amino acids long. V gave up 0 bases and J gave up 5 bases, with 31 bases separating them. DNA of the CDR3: TGTGCCAGCAGCCAAGAAAACCCAACCGGGACACCGCACCTAAATTGGGAGACCCAGTACTTC. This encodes CASSQENPTGTPHLNWETQYF.

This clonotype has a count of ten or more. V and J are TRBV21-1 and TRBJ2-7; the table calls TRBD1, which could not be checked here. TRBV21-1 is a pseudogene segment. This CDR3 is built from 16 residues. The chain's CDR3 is CASSYRGSSDTYEQYF. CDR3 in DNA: TGTGCCAGCAGCTACAGGGGTTCTAGCGACACCTACGAGCAGTACTTC.

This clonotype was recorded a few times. The CDR3 coding sequence is TGTGCCAGCAGTTACTATCCAGGGGGCTACGAGCAGTACTTC. It codes for CASSYYPGGYEQYF. The chain is built from TRBV6-5 and TRBJ2-7; 7 bases agree with TRBD1. CDR1 and CDR2 from the germline V gene are MNHEY and SVGAGI. Losses at the gene ends were 1 base for V and 3 bases for J; bases not matched to a gene: 3. The CDR3 spans 14 residues.

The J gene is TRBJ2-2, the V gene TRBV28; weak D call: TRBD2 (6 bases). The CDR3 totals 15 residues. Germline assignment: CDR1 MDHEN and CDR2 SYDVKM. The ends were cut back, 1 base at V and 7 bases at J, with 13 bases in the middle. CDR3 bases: TGTGCCAGCAGTTTATTGGGGGAGGCCCTCGGGGAGCTGTTTTTT. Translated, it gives CASSLLGEALGELFF. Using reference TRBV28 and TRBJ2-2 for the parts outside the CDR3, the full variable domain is DVKVTQSSRYLVKRTGEKVFLECVQDMDHENMFWYRQDPGLGLRLIYFSYDVKMKEKGDIPEGYSVSREKKERFSLILESASTNQTSMYLCASSLLGEALGELFFGEGSRLTVL.

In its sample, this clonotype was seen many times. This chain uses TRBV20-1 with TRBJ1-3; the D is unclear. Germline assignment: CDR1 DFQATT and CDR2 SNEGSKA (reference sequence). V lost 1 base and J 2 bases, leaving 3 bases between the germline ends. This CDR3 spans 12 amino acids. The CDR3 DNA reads TGCAGTGCTAGAGTTGCTGGAAACACCATATATTTT. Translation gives CSARVAGNTIYF.

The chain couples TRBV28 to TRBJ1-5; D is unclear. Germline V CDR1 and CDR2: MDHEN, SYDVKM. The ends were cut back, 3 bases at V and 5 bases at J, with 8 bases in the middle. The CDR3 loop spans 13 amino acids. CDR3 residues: CASSFSTHQPQHF. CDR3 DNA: TGTGCCAGCAGTTTCTCCACTCATCAGCCCCAGCATTTT. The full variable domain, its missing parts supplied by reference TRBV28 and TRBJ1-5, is DVKVTQSSRYLVKRTGEKVFLECVQDMDHENMFWYRQDPGLGLRLIYFSYDVKMKEKGDIPEGYSVSREKKERFSLILESASTNQTSMYLCASSFSTHQPQHFGDGTRLSIL.

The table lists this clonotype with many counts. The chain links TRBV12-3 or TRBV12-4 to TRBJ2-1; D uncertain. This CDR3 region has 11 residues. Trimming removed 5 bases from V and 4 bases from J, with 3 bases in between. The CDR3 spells CASSTYNEQFF. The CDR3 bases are TGTGCCAGCAGTACTTACAATGAGCAGTTCTTC.

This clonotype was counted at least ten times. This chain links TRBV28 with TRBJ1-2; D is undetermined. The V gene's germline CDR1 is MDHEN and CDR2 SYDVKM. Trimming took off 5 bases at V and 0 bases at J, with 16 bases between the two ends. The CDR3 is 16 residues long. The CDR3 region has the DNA TGTGCCAGCAGTCCCCCCGGACTCGGGACTAACTATGGCTACACCTTC. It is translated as CASSPPGLGTNYGYTF.

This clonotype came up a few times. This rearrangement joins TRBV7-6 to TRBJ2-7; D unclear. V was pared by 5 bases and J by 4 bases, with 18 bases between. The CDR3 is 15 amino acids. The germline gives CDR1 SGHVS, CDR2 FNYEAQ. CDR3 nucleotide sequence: TGTGCCAGCAGCCAACTCGCGGCAGATAGTTACGAGCAGTACTTC. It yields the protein CASSQLAADSYEQYF.